This T cell receptor beta chain was profiled in a study of cytomegalovirus exposure and HLA in healthy donors (dated by TCRdb to 2017 to 2019). Context from the whole study: In an earlier analysis of approximately 640 of the donors, 276 Gb of sequence data and roughly 100 million unique TCR beta sequences from roughly 200 million T cells were reported. Roughly 300 gigabases of sequencing data and approximately 91 million unique TCR sequences made up an early release that covered over 550 HLA-typed donors. The genetic ancestry cluster associated with self-reported Caucasian donors included over 80% of the 300 to 450 genotyped donors. The study was designed to test whether signatures of past pathogen exposure could be identified by cataloging public T cell receptors. The study profiled the T cell repertoires of some 610 subjects by immunosequencing and related them to cytomegalovirus serostatus. A separate validation cohort of over a hundred different subjects was used in addition to the approximately 700-subject first cohort. To predict cytomegalovirus infection status, the study brought together high-throughput TCR immunosequencing, statistical association of individual TCRs with disease status, and machine learning. In a later analysis, previously published TCR beta repertoires from 600 to 850 donors were re-analyzed and high-resolution HLA genotyping was added so that TCR occurrence patterns could be studied. Rather than using new phenotypic data, the later analysis identified candidate immune exposures from TCR beta sequences and from how often those sequences occurred across donors. To decide whether each TCR beta V gene segment behaved as functional or pseudogenic, an earlier analysis of some 580 of the donors relied on high-throughput TCR beta sequencing. Donor age, sex, ethnicity and CMV serostatus were compiled together with the repertoire data. In a later genetic analysis, genome-wide SNP genotypes for about 55% of the roughly 700 donors were used, and that subset was treated as a discovery cohort. All discovery cohort repertoires had been generated on a single sequencing platform. Both class I and class II loci were covered by HLA typing, at four-digit resolution. The number of typed donors differed by locus: roughly 629-630 for A, B, C, DRB1 and DQB1; 522 for DQA1; 606 for DPA1; and approximately 450 for DPB1. Several DR-DQ haplotypes were handled as single units for association and clustering because linkage in the cohort was strong. Among some 400 genotyped donors of the cohort, an average of roughly 230,000 unique TCR beta nucleotide sequences was sequenced per donor, of which about 18% were non-productive. What the work shows at the level of the full study, not this receptor alone: Cytomegalovirus status was reported to be diagnosed by the classifier with high specificity and sensitivity in both the original and validation cohorts. Strong co-occurrence of HLA alleles, especially DR and DQ, made assigning TCR associations to individual alleles difficult. The only immune exposure information available for the cohort was CMV serostatus. The earlier analysis of around 600 of the donors excluded around 17 rarely observed V segments, including chromosome 9 orphons, because counts were too low. The presence/absence analyses assumed that sequencing depth was roughly uniform across donors, and that assumption may not be true. Most CMV-associated TCR beta chains appeared to be HLA-restricted in a later analysis, and the HLA associations seemed to be driven largely by CMV exposure. In a later analysis, several top co-occurrence clusters were reported to appear linked to parvovirus B19, influenza, CMV and Epstein-Barr virus. Most TCR sequences were seen in very few donors, while some public TCRs were found in many individuals. Three of the identified cytomegalovirus-associated TCR beta chains were confirmed in vitro to be specific for cytomegalovirus antigens. Because some donors lacked HLA typing at each locus, the association tests relied only on the typed subset. In a later genetic analysis, a missense DCLRE1C variant was associated with V-gene and J-gene trimming of TCR beta chains, and the association was replicated in an independent cohort. Only TCR beta chains were sequenced in this cohort, and the absence of alpha or paired-chain data limited detectable features. Some IMGT-functional V segments, including TRBV6-2 and TRBV6-3, could not be told apart with the 87-base-pair reads, so those segments were excluded. According to a later genetic analysis, donors in an Asian-associated ancestry cluster had fewer N-insertions in productive TCRs than the approximately 630-donor mean. A further reported finding was that TCR beta sequences accurately predicted the HLA-A and HLA-B alleles for most subjects in the first cohort. In a later analysis, TCR association rates were found to vary across HLA loci, with the most associated TCRs seen for DRB1 alleles and the fewest for HLA-C alleles. At a false discovery rate of 0.05, a later analysis linked fewer than 20,000 TCR beta sequences to specific HLA alleles. A cluster of highly shared sequence variants was judged likely to be a technical artifact of the sequencing pipeline. The authors suggested that the approach could potentially be extended to other disease states and immunological phenotypes. In a later analysis, HLA-associated TCR beta chains showed more clonal expansion and lower generation probabilities than non-associated chains that were equally common. A total of roughly 160 TCR beta chains were listed by the study as associated with cytomegalovirus. Correlated functional status among segregating V segments might reflect linkage disequilibrium, but an unknown experimental factor could not be ruled out. Broadly in line with IMGT annotations, most TCR beta V segments showed up in productive rearrangements about 87% or about 30% of the time in an earlier analysis of several hundred of the donors.

From the cysteine through the phenylalanine, the CDR3 covers 15 amino acids. The retained sequence is limited to the CDR3, 45 bases, with the frame set at the first base. The germline V gene (reference sequence) supplies CDR1 MNHEY and CDR2 SMNVEV. The germline V and J ends show losses of 10 bases and 6 bases respectively, and no gene match explains 12 bases of the junction. The library was prepared using the immunoSEQ multiplex PCR assay. For the multiplex PCR, a mixture combining 60 forward primers for TCR Vbeta segments and 13 reverse primers for TCR Jbeta segments was used. The CDR3 region of rearranged TCR beta genes was amplified from genomic DNA with a multiplex PCR assay. Amplified TCR beta libraries were sequenced as 87-base-pair reads on the Illumina HiSeq System. From the authors' description of their analysis: A later analysis tallied approximately 87 million unique TCR beta chains across the roughly 610 repertoires, and approximately 9.9 million of those chains were shared by two or more donors. Raw reads were error-corrected and collapsed into unique sequences by a nearest-neighbor algorithm in which closely related sequences were merged to remove PCR and sequencing errors. V, D and J gene segments were assigned by aligning CDR3 sequences to IMGT reference sequences. For a sequence to be retained, at least a six-nucleotide match to both a V gene segment and a J gene segment was required. A rearrangement was called productive if the CDR3 had no stop codons and remained in frame with V and J, and every other rearrangement was called non-productive. Following IMGT convention, CDR3 was defined as the stretch from the second conserved V-encoded cysteine up to the conserved J-encoded phenylalanine. Sequences without an unambiguous match to a single V gene segment were excluded from the earlier analysis of almost 600 of the donors. An earlier analysis of 500 to 700 of the donors classified V segments as functional when productive rearrangements were above 56.7% and as segregating when the standard deviation between donors was above 5%. To diagnose cytomegalovirus status from the catalog of TCR beta chain sequences, a statistical classification framework was built. A later analysis assigned V and J genes by comparing TCR nucleotide sequences with IMGT/GENE-DB human TR gene sequences. The TCRdist pipeline was used in a later analysis to assign CDR3 sequences and most-parsimonious VDJ recombination scenarios. In a later analysis, each TCR beta chain was defined by its CDR3 amino acid sequence together with its V-gene family, and reads lacking a unique V-gene family were excluded. To address suspected cross-contamination and a sequencing artifact, a later analysis removed under 600 highly shared, low-generation-probability nucleotide sequences. A later analysis calculated a clonal expansion index for each public chain from normalized within-repertoire ranks of inferred template counts. Generation probabilities in a later analysis came from a VDJ recombination model fitted to out-of-frame rearrangements, and those results were checked against IGoR. In a later analysis, hypergeometric tests were used to score TCR-TCR, TCR-HLA and TCR-CMV co-occurrence, with a repertoire-size bias correction applied to TCR pairs. In a later analysis, false discovery rates were estimated by permuting HLA or CMV assignments 20 times. In a later analysis, co-occurring TCRs were grouped using DBSCAN, and TCRdist sequence similarity was added for clustering within HLA-allele-positive subsets. Repertoires with fewer than 30,000 or more than 120,000 public chains, plus five repertoires with anomalous nucleotide sharing, were excluded from co-occurrence clustering. This immuneACCESS table, as held by TCRdb, lists in-frame sequences with V and J called but not all clones. Of the missing ones, under half trace to an unresolved V gene in checked studies; the others have no known cause. The D gene and trimming were derived from the DNA, and the V and J assignments and clone size from that table. Present in this sample are about 160,000 clones, around 76% of which were seen just once. The ten largest clones represent over 6% of the sample.

The cohort was made up of 500 to 850 healthy bone marrow donors. At the time of sampling, all cohort members were nominally healthy, though unrecorded immune exposures were likely present. The donor was CMV seropositive and was included in the group of 250 to 300 seropositive cohort members. A peripheral blood sample was provided by each donor, and peripheral blood mononuclear cells were used for TCR beta sequencing. Genomic DNA extraction from the blood cell samples was performed with the Qiagen DNeasy Blood Extraction Kit. On this clone: This receptor's antigen is unknown. Base qualities are missing; no much larger clone stands one base away.

The TCR originated in a man aged 35-49 years in good health and CMV-seropositive. The sample taken for sequencing was PBMCs. The sequence is built from TRBV27 and TRBJ1-6; 7 middle bases align to TRBD1. The CDR3 here reads CAICPWGQTNSPLHF. The DNA reads as follows: TGTGCCATCTGCCCCTGGGGACAGACTAATTCACCCCTCCACTTT.